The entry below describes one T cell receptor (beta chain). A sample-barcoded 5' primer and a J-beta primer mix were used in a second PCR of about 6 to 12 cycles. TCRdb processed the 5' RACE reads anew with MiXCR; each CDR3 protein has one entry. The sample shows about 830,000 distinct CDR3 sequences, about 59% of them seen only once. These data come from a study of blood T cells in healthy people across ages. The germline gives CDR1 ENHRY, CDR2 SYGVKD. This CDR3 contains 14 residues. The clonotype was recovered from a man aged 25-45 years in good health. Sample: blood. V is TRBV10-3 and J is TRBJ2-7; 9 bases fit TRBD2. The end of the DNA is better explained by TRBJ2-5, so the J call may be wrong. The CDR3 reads CAISTQRGDETQYF. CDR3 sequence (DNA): TGTGCCATCAGTACACAGCGGGGGGATGAGACCCAGTACTTC.